These T cell receptor beta chains were read from a single sample in a study of T cells in Graves' hyperthyroidism and ophthalmopathy. TCRdb independently ran MiXCR on the multiplex PCR reads; one entry per CDR3 protein. Among about 700,000 distinct CDR3 sequences listed, 14% were seen once. Sequenced sample: blood. The receptors were gathered from a woman aged 18-30 years with Graves' hyperthyroidism. Each CDR3 is given with its conserved first and last residue. D genes are given only for firm matches. Not all rows give a size; the values are once, few, many and, for expanded clones, a class.

v_call	d_call	clone_size	j_call	cdr3_aa	cdr3_nt
TRBV20-1	-	many	TRBJ2-3	CSATTTSVADTQYF	TGCAGTGCAACCACGACTAGTGTCGCAGATACGCAGTATTTT
TRBV27	-	many	TRBJ1-1	CASSLRQVNTEAFF	TGTGCCAGCAGTTTACGACAGGTGAACACTGAAGCTTTCTTT
TRBV10-3	-	-	TRBJ2-1	CAIMDAGGKDEQFF	TGTGCCATCATGGACGCGGGCGGGAAGGATGAGCAGTTCTTC
TRBV6-1	TRBD2	once	TRBJ2-7	CANSPQVLAGARQYF	TGTGCCAACAGTCCGCAGGTACTAGCGGGAGCGAGGCAGTACTTC
TRBV12-3/TRBV12-4	TRBD2	many	TRBJ2-1	CASSFRPSWREGRDEQFF	TGTGCCAGCAGTTTCCGCCCTTCCTGGCGGGAGGGCCGAGATGAGCAGTTCTTC
TRBV9	TRBD2	few	TRBJ2-3	CASSVDLLAGGVADTQYF	TGTGCCAGCAGCGTAGATCTTCTAGCGGGAGGTGTCGCAGATACGCAGTATTTT
TRBV20-1	TRBD1	many	TRBJ2-1	CFPGTGRYNEQFF	TGCTTCCCCGGGACAGGCCGTTACAATGAGCAGTTCTTC
TRBV29-1	TRBD1	many	TRBJ1-1	CSVTIQGRAEAFF	TGCAGCGTTACGATACAGGGGCGTGCTGAAGCTTTCTTT
TRBV5-1	-	many	TRBJ2-2	CASSQEANTGELFF	TGCGCCAGCAGCCAGGAAGCGAACACCGGGGAGCTGTTTTTT
TRBV7-9	TRBD2	once	TRBJ2-1	CASSSLAGGPSTYNEQFF	TGTGCCAGCAGCTCTCTAGCGGGAGGGCCCAGCACCTACAATGAGCAGTTCTTC
TRBV6-5	-	few	TRBJ1-2	CASSYSGGETANYGYTF	TGTGCCAGCAGTTACTCGGGGGGTGAAACAGCTAACTATGGCTACACCTTC
TRBV6-1	TRBD2	many	TRBJ2-7	CASRQPTSDPSYEQYF	TGTGCCAGCAGGCAACCTACTAGCGACCCCTCCTACGAGCAGTACTTC
TRBV6-1	TRBD1	many	TRBJ1-2	CASSPDRRLYGYTF	TGTGCCAGCAGTCCGGACAGGCGCCTCTATGGCTACACCTTC
TRBV2	-	once	TRBJ2-1	CASARGPPRNNEQFF	TGTGCCAGCGCCCGTGGGCCCCCAAGGAACAATGAGCAGTTCTTC
TRBV5-1	-	-	TRBJ2-2	CASRTGLPGELFF	TGCGCCAGCCGGACAGGACTACCCGGGGAGCTGTTTTTT
TRBV12-3/TRBV12-4	-	many	TRBJ2-6	CASSSTSEANVLTF	TGTGCCAGCAGTTCCACCTCTGAGGCCAACGTCCTGACTTTC
TRBV3-1	TRBD2	once	TRBJ2-7	CASSQDRIAGRKNYEQYF	TGTGCCAGCAGCCAAGATAGGATAGCGGGACGCAAAAATTACGAGCAGTACTTC
TRBV20-1	-	many	TRBJ2-4	CSAILTGLDIQYF	TGCAGTGCTATTCTAACCGGTTTAGACATTCAGTACTTC
TRBV30	-	-	TRBJ2-1	CAWRLGGTHEQFF	TGTGCCTGGAGGTTGGGCGGGACCCATGAGCAGTTCTTC
TRBV2	-	-	TRBJ2-1	CASSEAADIRFF	TGTGCCAGCAGTGAAGCAGCAGATATTCGGTTCTTC
TRBV5-6	-	few	TRBJ1-1	CASSLGVRGPRTEAFF	TGTGCCAGCAGCCTCGGAGTTCGGGGACCTAGGACTGAAGCTTTCTTT
TRBV4-1	TRBD2	many	TRBJ2-1	CASSLLGLAGNEQFF	TGCGCCAGCAGCCTTCTCGGACTAGCGGGAAATGAGCAGTTCTTC